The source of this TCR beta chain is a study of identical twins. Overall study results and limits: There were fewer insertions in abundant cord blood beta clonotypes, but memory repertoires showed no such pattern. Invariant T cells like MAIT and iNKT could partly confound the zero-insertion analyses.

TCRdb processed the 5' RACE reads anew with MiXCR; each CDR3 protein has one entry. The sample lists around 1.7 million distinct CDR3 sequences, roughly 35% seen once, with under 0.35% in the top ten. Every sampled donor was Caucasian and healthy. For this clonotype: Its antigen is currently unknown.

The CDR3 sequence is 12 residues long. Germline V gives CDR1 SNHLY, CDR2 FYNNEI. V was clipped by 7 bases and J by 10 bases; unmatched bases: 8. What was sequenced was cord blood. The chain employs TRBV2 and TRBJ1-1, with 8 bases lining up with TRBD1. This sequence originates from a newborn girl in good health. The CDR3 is CASKGATGVAFF. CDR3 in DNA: TGTGCCAGCAAGGGTGCGACAGGGGTAGCTTTCTTT.